These 30 T cell receptor beta chains were sequenced from one sample in a study of blood T cell repertoires in COVID-19. Generated by immunoSEQ multiplex PCR, the TCRdb table keeps only in-frame clones and is missing some. Of about 40,000 clones in the sample, about nine tenths are singletons; the top ten hold about 15%. Sequenced material: peripheral blood. The receptors were sampled from a woman in her twenties or thirties in a cohort sampled during active COVID-19.

This rearrangement joins TRBV4-3 to TRBJ1-4; D might be TRBD1 (6 bases). V shed 4 bases and J shed 8 bases, with 17 bases lying between them. CDR3 length equals 15 residues. Germline CDR1 and CDR2: LGHNA and YSLEER. This CDR3 is CASSRAGTIKEKLFF. The CDR3 DNA reads as TGCGCCAGCAGCCGAGCCGGGACAATTAAGGAAAAACTGTTTTTT.

J is TRBJ1-6 and V is TRBV4-1; 8 nucleotides align to TRBD1. Trimming cost V 0 bases and J 13 bases; bases outside gene matches: 11. Germline-derived CDR1 and CDR2 are MGHRA and YSYEKL. The CDR3 loop spans 16 amino acids. The DNA of the CDR3 is TGCGCCAGCAGCCAAGATATCAGGACAGGGATTTCTCCCCTCCACTTT. Residues: CASSQDIRTGISPLHF.

This clone came up a few times. The genes are TRBV27 and TRBJ1-6; D perhaps matches TRBD1 (6 bases). Trimming stripped 6 bases from V and 9 bases from J, with 12 bases between. CDR1 is MNHEY and CDR2 is SMNVEV in the germline V gene (reference sequence). This CDR3 is 13 amino acids long. The chain's CDR3 is CASSYNRVSPLHF. CDR3 sequence (DNA): TGTGCCAGCAGCTACAACAGGGTTTCACCCCTCCACTTT.

The chain couples TRBV5-6 to TRBJ2-7, with D maybe TRBD2 (6 bases). The CDR3 sequence is 16 residues long. Germline CDR1 and CDR2: SGHDT and YYEEEE. Deletions cut 2 bases from V and 0 bases from J, with 15 bases between. The CDR3 region is CASSLRGTGVSYEQYF. Here the CDR3 DNA reads TGTGCCAGCAGCTTACGGGGGACTGGCGTCTCCTACGAGCAGTACTTC. The full variable domain, rest sourced from reference TRBV5-6 and TRBJ2-7, is DAGVTQSPTHLIKTRGQQVTLRCSPKSGHDTVSWYQQALGQGPQFIFQYYEEEERQRGNFPDRFSGHQFPNYSSELNVNALLLGDSALYLCASSLRGTGVSYEQYFGPGTRLTVT.

The gene calls are TRBV6-2 or TRBV6-3 and TRBJ1-3; a weak D match, TRBD1 (5 bases). This CDR3 has 16 residues. Germline-derived CDR1 and CDR2 are MNHEY and SVGEGT. V was clipped by 1 base and J by 2 bases, with 12 bases between them. CDR3 sequence (DNA): TGTGCCAGCAGTTACTTACAGGCGGTCACTGGAAACACCATATATTTT. It codes for CASSYLQAVTGNTIYF.

The J gene is TRBJ2-2, the V gene TRBV5-1; D gene uncertain. The CDR3 covers 15 residues. The V end was cut by 0 bases, the J end by 2 bases, with 8 bases between. Germline V gives CDR1 SGHRS, CDR2 YFSETQ. DNA for the CDR3: TGCGCCAGCAGCTTGGCGACAACTAACACCGGGGAGCTGTTTTTT. Translating it yields CASSLATTNTGELFF.

The chain uses TRBV28 and TRBJ2-3; no reliable D call. Germline V gene lookup returns CDR1 MDHEN and CDR2 SYDVKM. The CDR3 is 12 residues long. Trimming removed 5 bases from V and 2 bases from J, with 5 bases in between. The DNA of the CDR3 is TGTGCCAGCAGTCAATTCACAGATACGCAGTATTTT. Translation gives CASSQFTDTQYF.

This sequence joins TRBV5-8 and TRBJ1-4, with 8 bases that match TRBD1. The J segment lost 5 bases and the V segment lost 4 bases, leaving 7 bases of the junction unmatched. Germline values: CDR1 SGHTS, CDR2 YDEGEE. CDR3 length: 15 residues. In nucleotides, the CDR3 is TGTGCCAGCAGCCCGACAGGGGCCCCCAATGAAAAACTGTTTTTT. This translates into CASSPTGAPNEKLFF.

This clone occurred once. This rearrangement joins TRBV10-1 to TRBJ2-7, with a weak D call TRBD2 (6 bases). V lost 11 bases and J lost 2, with 16 bases in between. Per germline, CDR1 WNHNN and CDR2 SYGVQD (reference sequence). This CDR3 is 13 amino acids long. This CDR3 is CAPQGLPPYEQYF. CDR3 sequence (DNA): TGCGCCCCGCAGGGACTCCCCCCCTACGAGCAGTACTTC.

The chain has TRBV5-3 and TRBJ2-7; 7 bases line up with TRBD2. TRBV5-3 is designated an ORF whose function remains uncertain. This CDR3 contains 14 residues. Trimming cost V 8 bases and J 4 bases; bases outside gene matches: 12. CDR3 coding DNA: TGTGCCAGGGCGGGGACTAAATCCTTTTACGAGCAGTACTTC. Protein product: CARAGTKSFYEQYF.

This sequence joins TRBV5-1 and TRBJ1-1; D remains ambiguous. The CDR3 sequence is 13 residues long. The germline V and J ends were trimmed by 1 base and 7 bases, with 11 bases remaining between them. Looked up from germline, CDR1 is SGHRS and CDR2 is YFSETQ. The CDR3 region has the DNA TGCGCCAGCAGCTTGCACGCCGGTAGTGAAGCTTTCTTT. Translating it yields CASSLHAGSEAFF.

The chain employs TRBV7-2 and TRBJ2-3; the D gene is possibly TRBD2 (6 bases). V was cut by 3 bases and J by 0 bases, with 10 bases left in between. The CDR3 length is 15 residues. Germline CDR1 is SGHTA and CDR2 is FQGNSA. The CDR3: CASSLDYLSTDTQYF. The DNA of the CDR3 is TGTGCCAGCAGCTTGGACTACCTTAGCACAGATACGCAGTATTTT.

The chain recombines TRBV4-3 with TRBJ2-7; tentative D call: TRBD2 (5 bases). V lost 0 bases and J lost 3, with 15 bases in between. CDR1 LGHNA and CDR2 YSLEER come from the germline V gene. The CDR3 is made up of 16 amino acids. The CDR3 sequence: CASSQDGGVGDYEQYF. CDR3 DNA sequence: TGCGCCAGCAGCCAAGATGGTGGGGTGGGAGACTACGAGCAGTACTTC.

This chain connects TRBV5-1 to TRBJ1-6; 7 nucleotides agree with TRBD1. The CDR3 contains 15 residues. V was pared by 3 bases and J by 5 bases, with 5 bases of the junction left unmatched. Per the germline V gene, CDR1 is SGHRS and CDR2 is YFSETQ. The CDR3 DNA reads TGCGCCAGCAGCTCGGGGACAGCCAATAATTCACCCCTCCACTTT. Residues: CASSSGTANNSPLHF. Full variable domain (outside the CDR3, taken from reference TRBV5-1 and TRBJ1-6): KAGVTQTPRYLIKTRGQQVTLSCSPISGHRSVSWYQQTPGQGLQFLFEYFSETQRNKGNFPGRFSGRQFSNSRSEMNVSTLELGDSALYLCASSSGTANNSPLHFGNGTRLTVT.

This chain joins TRBV24-1 and TRBJ2-1; D ambiguous. V was trimmed by 1 base and J by 8 bases, leaving 5 bases between them. CDR1 KGHDR and CDR2 SFDVKD come from the germline V gene. This CDR3 has 12 residues. CDR3 in DNA: TGTGCCACCAGTGATTTTTCGGATGAGCAGTTCTTC. Residues: CATSDFSDEQFF.

J is TRBJ1-5 and V is TRBV21-1; the table calls TRBD1, which could not be checked here. TRBV21-1 is a recognized pseudogene. This CDR3 comprises 19 residues. DNA for the CDR3: TGTGCCAGCGCGTGGGGTGGACATGTCCACACATATAGCAATCAGCCCCAGCATTTT. Translating gives CASAWGGHVHTYSNQPQHF.

V and J are TRBV24-1 and TRBJ2-5, with 8 bases lining up with TRBD1. Germline V gene data show CDR1 as KGHDR and CDR2 as SFDVKD. The CDR3 length is 16 residues. J lost 4 bases, V lost 1 base, and 7 bases had no gene match. Here the CDR3 DNA reads TGTGCCACCAGTGATTTAAGAAGGACAGGGACAGAGACCCAGTACTTC. Its translation: CATSDLRRTGTETQYF.

The CDR3 nucleotides are TGTGCCAGCAGTGAAGCGAGGACAAAAGCTTTCTTT. This encodes CASSEARTKAFF. This chain uses TRBV6-1 with TRBJ1-1; a weak D match, TRBD1 (5 bases). V dropped 0 bases and J dropped 9 bases, with 8 bases sitting between them. This CDR3 comprises 12 residues. Germline-derived CDR1 and CDR2 are MNHNS and SASEGT.

This rearrangement joins TRBV18 to TRBJ2-1, with TRBD2 matching 7 bases. With V trimmed by 0 bases and J by 5 bases, 7 bases remained unmatched. Per germline, CDR1 KGHSH and CDR2 LQKENI. The CDR3 sequence is 16 residues long. DNA of the CDR3: TGTGCCAGCTCACCACCGTCTAGCGGAAGAAACAATGAGCAGTTCTTC. Its translation is CASSPPSSGRNNEQFF.

V gene TRBV5-1 combines with J gene TRBJ1-2; TRBD1 matches 8 bases. Unmatched junction bases numbered 8, after V lost 5 bases and J lost 8 bases. The CDR3 contains 13 residues. The germline CDR1 and CDR2 sequences are SGHRS and YFSETQ. The chain's CDR3 is CASSSDRGWGYTF. DNA of the CDR3: TGCGCCAGCAGTTCTGACAGGGGATGGGGCTACACCTTC.

This rearrangement joins TRBV10-1 to TRBJ1-6; possibly TRBD1 for D (5 bases). Deletions cut 9 bases from V and 5 bases from J, with 11 bases between. This CDR3 is built from 13 residues. Per the germline V gene, CDR1 is WNHNN and CDR2 is SYGVQD (reference sequence). The CDR3 is CASFRGHNSPLHF. The CDR3 coding sequence is TGCGCCAGTTTTAGGGGCCATAATTCACCCCTCCACTTT.

In its sample, this clone was seen once. The V call is TRBV24-1, the J call TRBJ1-4, with a possible D match to TRBD1 (6 bases). In germline, CDR1 is KGHDR, CDR2 SFDVKD. The CDR3 contains 17 residues. V lost 3 bases and J 5 bases, leaving 18 bases between the germline ends. The CDR3 sequence: CATSDPAGDLTNEKLFF. For the CDR3, the DNA is TGTGCCACCAGTGATCCGGCAGGGGATCTAACCAATGAAAAACTGTTTTTT.

The V call is TRBV15, the J call TRBJ1-2; 8 nucleotides line up with TRBD1. The V segment lost 9 bases and the J segment 4 bases; nucleotides outside the gene matches: 7. The CDR3 sequence is 13 residues long. Germline-derived CDR1 and CDR2 are LNHNV and YYDKDF (reference sequence). This CDR3 is CATKDRASYGYTF. The CDR3 bases are TGTGCCACGAAGGACAGGGCCAGCTATGGCTACACCTTC.

This rearrangement joins TRBV29-1 to TRBJ2-2; 9 bases are a match to TRBD1. V shed 6 bases and J 5 bases; nucleotides not matched to a gene: 10. The CDR3 loop spans 15 amino acids. Germline-derived CDR1 and CDR2 are SQVTM and ANQGSEA. The CDR3 here is CSVPGQGIGTGELFF. The CDR3 coding sequence is TGCAGCGTCCCGGGACAGGGTATTGGAACCGGGGAGCTGTTTTTT.

This chain connects TRBV15 to TRBJ2-7; 14 bases map to TRBD2. The length of the CDR3 is 16 residues. The germline CDR1 and CDR2 sequences are LNHNV and YYDKDF (reference sequence). Trimming cost V 3 bases and J 5 bases; bases outside gene matches: 6. This CDR3 reads CATSRYPGLAGDEQYF. Written as DNA, the CDR3 is TGTGCCACCAGCAGGTACCCGGGACTAGCGGGAGACGAGCAGTACTTC.

The gene calls are TRBV5-1 and TRBJ2-5; 11 bases are a match to TRBD1. The CDR3 loop spans 16 amino acids. Germline V gene sequence: CDR1 SGHRS, CDR2 YFSETQ. Germline trimming cut 4 bases from V and 0 bases from J; bases unmatched to any gene: 5. The CDR3 sequence is CASSAGTGGYQETQYF. The CDR3 DNA reads TGCGCCAGCAGCGCCGGGACAGGGGGGTACCAAGAGACCCAGTACTTC.

The V call is TRBV2, the J call TRBJ1-5; 10 bases fit TRBD1. V lost 5 bases to trimming and J lost 5 bases; unmatched junction nucleotides: 12. The CDR3 runs to 17 residues. The germline V gene encodes CDR1 SNHLY and CDR2 FYNNEI. Here the CDR3 DNA reads TGTGCCAGCAGTACAAAAATGGCCGGGACAGGGGATCAGCCCCAGCATTTT. This gives the protein CASSTKMAGTGDQPQHF.

As regards this clone: The same CDR3 also results from other DNA sequences found in this sample. This chain uses TRBV20-1 with TRBJ2-7; D unresolved. Trimming pared 5 bases from V and 4 bases from J, leaving 6 bases between. There are 10 residues in the CDR3. Germline V CDR1 and CDR2: DFQATT, SNEGSKA (reference sequence). The CDR3, as DNA: TGCAGTGCTTCAGGATACGAGCAGTACTTC. Amino acid sequence: CSASGYEQYF.

J is TRBJ1-6 and V is TRBV18; 11 bases line up with TRBD1. V gave up 2 bases and J gave up 6 bases; unmatched junction bases: 3. The germline CDR1 and CDR2 sequences are KGHSH and LQKENI. This CDR3 is 16 amino acids long. CDR3 sequence (DNA): TGTGCCAGCTCACCAAGGACAGGGGGCCCTAATTCACCCCTCCACTTT. It translates to CASSPRTGGPNSPLHF.

The V gene is TRBV5-1, the J gene TRBJ1-1; the match to TRBD1 covers 8 bases. With V trimmed by 0 bases and J by 11 bases, 12 bases remained unmatched. This CDR3 has 15 amino acids. Looked up from germline, CDR1 is SGHRS and CDR2 is YFSETQ. The CDR3 is CASSLAGNSQGAAFF. The CDR3 DNA sequence: TGCGCCAGCAGCTTGGCGGGGAACTCCCAGGGGGCGGCTTTCTTT.